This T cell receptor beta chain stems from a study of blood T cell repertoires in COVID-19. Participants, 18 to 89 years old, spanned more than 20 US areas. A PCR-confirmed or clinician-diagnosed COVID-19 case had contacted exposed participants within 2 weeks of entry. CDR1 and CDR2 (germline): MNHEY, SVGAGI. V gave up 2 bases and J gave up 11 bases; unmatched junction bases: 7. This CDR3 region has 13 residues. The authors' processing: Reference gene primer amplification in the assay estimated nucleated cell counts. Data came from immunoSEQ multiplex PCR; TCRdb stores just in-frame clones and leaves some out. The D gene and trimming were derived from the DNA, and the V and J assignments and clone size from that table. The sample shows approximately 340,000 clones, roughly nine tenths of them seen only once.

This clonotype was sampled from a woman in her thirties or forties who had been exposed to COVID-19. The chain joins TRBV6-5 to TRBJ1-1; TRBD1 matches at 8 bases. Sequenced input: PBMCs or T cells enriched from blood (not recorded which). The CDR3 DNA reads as TGTGCCAGCAGTTACCGGCAGGGGGCGGGTGCTTTCTTT. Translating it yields CASSYRQGAGAFF.